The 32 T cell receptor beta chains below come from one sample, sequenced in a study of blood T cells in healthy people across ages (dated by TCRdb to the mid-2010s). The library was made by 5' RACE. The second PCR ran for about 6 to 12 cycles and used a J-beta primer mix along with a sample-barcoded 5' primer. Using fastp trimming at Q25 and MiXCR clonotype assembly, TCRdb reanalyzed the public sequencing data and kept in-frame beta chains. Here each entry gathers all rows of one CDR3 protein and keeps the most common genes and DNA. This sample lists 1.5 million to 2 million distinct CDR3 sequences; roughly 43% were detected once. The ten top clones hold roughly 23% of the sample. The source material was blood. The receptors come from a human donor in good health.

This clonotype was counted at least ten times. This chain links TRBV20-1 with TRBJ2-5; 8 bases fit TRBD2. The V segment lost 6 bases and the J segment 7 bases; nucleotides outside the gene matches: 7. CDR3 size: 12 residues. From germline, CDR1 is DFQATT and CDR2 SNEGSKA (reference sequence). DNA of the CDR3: TGCAGTGCCGGGACTAGGGGTGTGACCCAGTACTTC. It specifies CSAGTRGVTQYF.

CDR3 coding DNA: TGTGCCAGCAGCAAATCAACAGGGGGACATGGCTACACCTTC. Its translation is CASSKSTGGHGYTF. The V and J genes are TRBV21-1 and TRBJ1-2; the listed D gene, TRBD1, was not tested against the DNA. TRBV21-1 is reported as a pseudogene. The CDR3 covers 14 residues.

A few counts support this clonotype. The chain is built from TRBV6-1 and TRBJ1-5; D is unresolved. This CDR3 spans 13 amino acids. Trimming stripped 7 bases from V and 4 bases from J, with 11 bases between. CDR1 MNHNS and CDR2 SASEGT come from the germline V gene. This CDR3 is CASTYDKNQPQHF. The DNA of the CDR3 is TGTGCCAGCACTTACGACAAAAATCAGCCCCAGCATTTT.

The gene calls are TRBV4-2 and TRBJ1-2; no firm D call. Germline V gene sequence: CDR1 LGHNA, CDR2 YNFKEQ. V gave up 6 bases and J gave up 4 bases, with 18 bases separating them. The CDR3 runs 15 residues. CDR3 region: CASSIGLSQAYGYTF. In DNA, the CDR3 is TGTGCCAGCAGTATAGGGCTATCGCAGGCCTATGGCTACACCTTC.

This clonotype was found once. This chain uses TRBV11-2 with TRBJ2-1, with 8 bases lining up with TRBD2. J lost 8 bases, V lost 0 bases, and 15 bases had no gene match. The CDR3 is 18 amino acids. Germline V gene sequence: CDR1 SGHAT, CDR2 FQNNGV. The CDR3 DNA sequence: TGTGCCAGCAGCTTAGATGGACTAGCTTCCTGGCGGGGCTATGAGCAGTTCTTC. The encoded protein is CASSLDGLASWRGYEQFF.

The CDR3 loop is CASGLAGGGTDTQYF. The CDR3 nucleotides are TGTGCCAGCGGGCTAGCGGGGGGCGGCACAGATACGCAGTATTTT. The chain employs TRBV6-5 and TRBJ2-3; 11 nucleotides agree with TRBD2. The V segment lost 8 bases and the J segment 1 base; nucleotides outside the gene matches: 5. CDR1 and CDR2 (germline): MNHEY, SVGAGI. CDR3 length: 15 residues.

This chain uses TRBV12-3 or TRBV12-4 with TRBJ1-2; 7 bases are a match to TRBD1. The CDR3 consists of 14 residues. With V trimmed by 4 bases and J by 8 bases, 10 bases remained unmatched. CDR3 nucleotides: TGTGCCAGCAGTTCTGGCAGGGGGGGCCGAGGCTACACCTTC. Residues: CASSSGRGGRGYTF.

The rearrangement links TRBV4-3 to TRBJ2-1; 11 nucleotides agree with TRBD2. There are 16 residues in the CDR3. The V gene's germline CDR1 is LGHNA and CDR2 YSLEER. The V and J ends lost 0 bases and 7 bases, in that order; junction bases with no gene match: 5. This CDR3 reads CASSQEGSGGANEQFF. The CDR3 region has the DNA TGCGCCAGCAGCCAAGAGGGTAGCGGGGGGGCTAATGAGCAGTTCTTC.

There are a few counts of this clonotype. The CDR3 protein is CASSLSRTSYEQYF. CDR3 in DNA: TGTGCCAGCAGCTTATCCAGGACCTCCTACGAGCAGTACTTC. The chain recombines TRBV7-8 with TRBJ2-7; D gene ambiguous. Trimming stripped 2 bases from V and 0 bases from J, with 8 bases between. The germline V gene encodes CDR1 SGHVS and CDR2 FQNEAQ. This CDR3 spans 14 amino acids.

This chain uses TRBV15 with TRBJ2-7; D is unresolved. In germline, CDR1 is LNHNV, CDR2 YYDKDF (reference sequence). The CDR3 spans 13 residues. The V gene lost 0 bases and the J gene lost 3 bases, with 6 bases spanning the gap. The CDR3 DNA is TGTGCCACCAGCAGAGATGTCCTCTACGAGCAGTACTTC. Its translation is CATSRDVLYEQYF.

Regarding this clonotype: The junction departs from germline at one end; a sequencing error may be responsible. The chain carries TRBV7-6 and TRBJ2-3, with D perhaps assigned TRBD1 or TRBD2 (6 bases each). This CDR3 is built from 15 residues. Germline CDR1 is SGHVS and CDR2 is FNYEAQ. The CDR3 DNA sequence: TGTGCCAGCGGCTTGGTCGGGGGCAACACAGATACGCAGTATTTT. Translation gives CASGLVGGNTDTQYF. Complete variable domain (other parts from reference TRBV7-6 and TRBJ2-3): GAGVSQSPRYKVTKRGQDVALRCDPISGHVSLYWYRQALGQGPEFLTYFNYEAQQDKSGLPNDRFSAERPEGSISTLTIQRTEQRDSAMYRCASGLVGGNTDTQYFGPGTRLTVL.

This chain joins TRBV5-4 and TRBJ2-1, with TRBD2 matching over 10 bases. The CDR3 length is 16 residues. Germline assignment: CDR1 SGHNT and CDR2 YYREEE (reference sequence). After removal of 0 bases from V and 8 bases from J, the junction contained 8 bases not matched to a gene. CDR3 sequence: CASSLGSGGRGDEQFF. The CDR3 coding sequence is TGTGCCAGCAGCTTGGGTAGCGGGGGGCGAGGCGATGAGCAGTTCTTC.

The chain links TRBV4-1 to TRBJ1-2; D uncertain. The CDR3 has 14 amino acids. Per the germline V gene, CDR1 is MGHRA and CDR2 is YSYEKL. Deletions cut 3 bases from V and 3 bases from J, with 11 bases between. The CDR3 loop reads CASSQATGDYGYTF. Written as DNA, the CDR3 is TGCGCCAGCAGCCAGGCGACCGGGGACTATGGCTACACCTTC.

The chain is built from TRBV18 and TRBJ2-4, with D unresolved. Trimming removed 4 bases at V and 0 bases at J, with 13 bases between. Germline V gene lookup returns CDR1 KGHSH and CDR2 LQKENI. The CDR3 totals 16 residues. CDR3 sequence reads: CASSLESEVAKNIQYF. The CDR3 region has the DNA TGTGCCAGCTCACTCGAATCGGAAGTAGCCAAAAACATTCAGTACTTC.

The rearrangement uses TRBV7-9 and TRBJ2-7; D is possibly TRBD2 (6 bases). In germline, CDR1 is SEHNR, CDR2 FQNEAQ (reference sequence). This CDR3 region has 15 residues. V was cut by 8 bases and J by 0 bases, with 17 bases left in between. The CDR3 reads CASDPGGDPSYEQYF. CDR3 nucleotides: TGTGCCAGCGACCCAGGCGGGGACCCCTCCTACGAGCAGTACTTC.

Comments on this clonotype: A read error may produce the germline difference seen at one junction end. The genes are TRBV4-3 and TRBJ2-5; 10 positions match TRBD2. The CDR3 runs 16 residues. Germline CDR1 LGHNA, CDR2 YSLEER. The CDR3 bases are TGCGCCAGCGGCCAAGATCTAGCGGGGGACCAAGAGACCCAGTACTTC. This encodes CASGQDLAGDQETQYF.

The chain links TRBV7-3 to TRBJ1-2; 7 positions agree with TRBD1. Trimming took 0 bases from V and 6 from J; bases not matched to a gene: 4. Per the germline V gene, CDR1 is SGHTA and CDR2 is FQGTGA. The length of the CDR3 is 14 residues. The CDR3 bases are TGTGCCAGCAGCTTAACGGACAGGAAGGATGGCTACACCTTC. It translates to CASSLTDRKDGYTF. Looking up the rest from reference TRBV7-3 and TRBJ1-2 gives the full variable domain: GAGVSQTPSNKVTEKGKYVELRCDPISGHTALYWYRQSLGQGPEFLIYFQGTGAADDSGLPNDRFFAVRPEGSVSTLKIQRTERGDSAVYLCASSLTDRKDGYTFGSGTRLTVV.

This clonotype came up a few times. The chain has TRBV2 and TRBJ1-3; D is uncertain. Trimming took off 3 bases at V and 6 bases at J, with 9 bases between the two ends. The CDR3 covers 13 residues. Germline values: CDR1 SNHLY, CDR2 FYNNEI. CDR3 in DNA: TGTGCCAGCAGTGACCGCATAGAAAACACCATATATTTT. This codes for CASSDRIENTIYF.

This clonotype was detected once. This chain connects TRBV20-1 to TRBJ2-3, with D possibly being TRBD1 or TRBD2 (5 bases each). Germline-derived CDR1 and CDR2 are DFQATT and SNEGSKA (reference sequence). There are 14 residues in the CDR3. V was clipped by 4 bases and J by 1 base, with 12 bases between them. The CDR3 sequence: CSAKPSGRTDTQYF. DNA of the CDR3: TGCAGTGCTAAACCCTCGGGGCGCACAGATACGCAGTATTTT.

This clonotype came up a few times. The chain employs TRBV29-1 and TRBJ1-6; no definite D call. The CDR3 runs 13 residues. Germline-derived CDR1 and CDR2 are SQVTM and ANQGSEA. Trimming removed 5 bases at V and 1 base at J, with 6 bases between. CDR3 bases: TGCAGCGTTCCAGGATCCTATAATTCACCCCTCCACTTT. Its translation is CSVPGSYNSPLHF.

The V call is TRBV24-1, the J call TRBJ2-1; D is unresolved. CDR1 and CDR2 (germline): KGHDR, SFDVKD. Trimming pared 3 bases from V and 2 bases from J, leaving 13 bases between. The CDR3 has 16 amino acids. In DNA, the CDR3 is TGTGCCACCAGTGATGATGTGACAAAGCCCTACAATGAGCAGTTCTTC. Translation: CATSDDVTKPYNEQFF.

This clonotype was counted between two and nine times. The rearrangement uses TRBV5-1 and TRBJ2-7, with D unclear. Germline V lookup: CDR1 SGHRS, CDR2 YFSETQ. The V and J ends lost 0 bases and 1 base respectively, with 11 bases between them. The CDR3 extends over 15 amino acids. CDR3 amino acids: CASSLAARDSYEQYF. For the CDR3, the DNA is TGCGCCAGCAGCTTGGCCGCCCGAGATTCCTACGAGCAGTACTTC. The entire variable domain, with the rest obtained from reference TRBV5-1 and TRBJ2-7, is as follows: KAGVTQTPRYLIKTRGQQVTLSCSPISGHRSVSWYQQTPGQGLQFLFEYFSETQRNKGNFPGRFSGRQFSNSRSEMNVSTLELGDSALYLCASSLAARDSYEQYFGPGTRLTVT.

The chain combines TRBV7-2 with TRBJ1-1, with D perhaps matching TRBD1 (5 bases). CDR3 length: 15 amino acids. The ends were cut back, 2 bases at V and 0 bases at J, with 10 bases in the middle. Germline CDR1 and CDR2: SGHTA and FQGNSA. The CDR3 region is CASSLFRQLNTEAFF. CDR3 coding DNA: TGTGCCAGCAGCTTATTTAGACAGCTGAACACTGAAGCTTTCTTT.

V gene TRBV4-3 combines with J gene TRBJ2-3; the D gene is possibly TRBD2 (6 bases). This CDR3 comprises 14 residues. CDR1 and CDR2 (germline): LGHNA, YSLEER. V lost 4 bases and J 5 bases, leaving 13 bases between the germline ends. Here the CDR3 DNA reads TGCGCCAGCAGCCTCCGCCCGGGGGAAGATACGCAGTATTTT. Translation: CASSLRPGEDTQYF.

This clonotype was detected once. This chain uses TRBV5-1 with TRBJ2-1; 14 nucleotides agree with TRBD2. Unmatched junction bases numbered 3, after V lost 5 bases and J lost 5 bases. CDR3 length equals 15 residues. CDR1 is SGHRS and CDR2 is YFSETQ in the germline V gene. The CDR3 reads CASSGGLAGDNEQFF. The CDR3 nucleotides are TGCGCCAGCAGTGGGGGACTAGCGGGAGACAATGAGCAGTTCTTC.

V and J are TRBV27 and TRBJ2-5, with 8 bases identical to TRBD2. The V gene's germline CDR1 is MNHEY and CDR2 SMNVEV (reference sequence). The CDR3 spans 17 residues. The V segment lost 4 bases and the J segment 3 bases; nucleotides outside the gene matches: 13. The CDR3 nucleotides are TGTGCCAGCAGTTCTGGGGCGGGGCTAGCGGGTGAAGAGACCCAGTACTTC. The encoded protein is CASSSGAGLAGEETQYF.

The CDR3 here is CASRWDADTEAFF. In DNA form, the CDR3 reads TGCGCCAGCAGGTGGGACGCGGACACTGAAGCTTTCTTT. The V call is TRBV5-1, the J call TRBJ1-1; D perhaps matches TRBD1 (5 bases). The CDR3 runs to 13 residues. V lost 5 bases to trimming and J lost 3 bases, with 11 bases between them. In germline, CDR1 is SGHRS, CDR2 YFSETQ.

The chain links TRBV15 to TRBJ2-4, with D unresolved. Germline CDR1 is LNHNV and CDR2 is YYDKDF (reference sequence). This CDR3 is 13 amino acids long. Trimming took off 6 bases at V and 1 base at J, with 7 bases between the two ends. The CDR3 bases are TGTGCCACCAGTAGGAAGGCCAAAAACATTCAGTACTTC. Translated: CATSRKAKNIQYF.

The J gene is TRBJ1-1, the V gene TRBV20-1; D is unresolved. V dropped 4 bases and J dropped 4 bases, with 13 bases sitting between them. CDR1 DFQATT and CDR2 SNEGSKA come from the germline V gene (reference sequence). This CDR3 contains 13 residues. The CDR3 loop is CSATFRVSTEAFF. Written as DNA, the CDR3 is TGCAGTGCTACTTTTCGGGTTTCCACTGAAGCTTTCTTT.

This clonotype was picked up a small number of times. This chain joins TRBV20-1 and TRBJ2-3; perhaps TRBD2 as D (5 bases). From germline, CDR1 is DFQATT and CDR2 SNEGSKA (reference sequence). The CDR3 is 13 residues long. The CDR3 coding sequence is TGCAGCCTTTCGGGATCGCTGTCGGATACGCAGTATTTT. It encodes CSLSGSLSDTQYF.

The chain's CDR3 is CSVEDSDRGWEETQYF. The CDR3 DNA is TGCAGCGTTGAAGATTCGGACAGGGGGTGGGAGGAGACCCAGTACTTC. The J gene is TRBJ2-5, the V gene TRBV29-1; 10 nucleotides line up with TRBD1. CDR1 and CDR2 from the germline V gene are SQVTM and ANQGSEA. Losses at the gene ends were 0 bases for V and 5 bases for J; bases not matched to a gene: 9. This CDR3 spans 16 amino acids.

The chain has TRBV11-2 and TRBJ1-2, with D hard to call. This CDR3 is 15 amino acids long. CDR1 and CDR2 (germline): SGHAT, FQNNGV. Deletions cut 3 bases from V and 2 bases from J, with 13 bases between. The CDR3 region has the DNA TGTGCCAGCAGCTTCCCGCGCAGTGGGAACTATGGCTACACCTTC. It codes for CASSFPRSGNYGYTF.